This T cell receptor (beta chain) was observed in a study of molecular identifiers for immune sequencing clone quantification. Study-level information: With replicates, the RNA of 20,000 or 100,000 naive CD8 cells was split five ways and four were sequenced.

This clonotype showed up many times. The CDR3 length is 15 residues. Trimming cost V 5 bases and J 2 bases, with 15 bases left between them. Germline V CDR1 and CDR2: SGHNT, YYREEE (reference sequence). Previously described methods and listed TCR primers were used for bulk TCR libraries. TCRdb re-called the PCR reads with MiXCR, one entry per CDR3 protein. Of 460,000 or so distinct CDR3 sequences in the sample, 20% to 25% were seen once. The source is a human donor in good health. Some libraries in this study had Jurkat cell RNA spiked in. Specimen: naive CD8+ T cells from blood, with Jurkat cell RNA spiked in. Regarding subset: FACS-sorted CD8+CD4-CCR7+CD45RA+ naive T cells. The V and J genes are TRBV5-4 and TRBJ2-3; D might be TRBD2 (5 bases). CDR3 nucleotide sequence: TGTGCCAGCAGAAGGGAGCCGCGACTCACAGATACGCAGTATTTT. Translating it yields CASRREPRLTDTQYF.